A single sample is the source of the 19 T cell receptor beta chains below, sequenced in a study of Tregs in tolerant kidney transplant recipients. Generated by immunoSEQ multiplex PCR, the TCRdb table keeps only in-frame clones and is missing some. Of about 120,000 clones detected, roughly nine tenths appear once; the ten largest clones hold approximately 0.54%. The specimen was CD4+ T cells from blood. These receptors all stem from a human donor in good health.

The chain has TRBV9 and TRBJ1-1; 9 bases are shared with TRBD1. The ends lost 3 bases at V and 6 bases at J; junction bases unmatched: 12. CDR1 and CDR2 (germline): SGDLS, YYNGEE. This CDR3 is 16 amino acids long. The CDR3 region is CASSGRDRVLGAEAFF. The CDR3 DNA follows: TGTGCCAGCAGCGGCCGGGACAGGGTATTAGGCGCTGAAGCTTTCTTT. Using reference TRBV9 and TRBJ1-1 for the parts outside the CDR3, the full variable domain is DSGVTQTPKHLITATGQRVTLRCSPRSGDLSVYWYQQSLDQGLQFLIQYYNGEERAKGNILERFSAQQFPDLHSELNLSSLELGDSALYFCASSGRDRVLGAEAFFGQGTRLTVV.

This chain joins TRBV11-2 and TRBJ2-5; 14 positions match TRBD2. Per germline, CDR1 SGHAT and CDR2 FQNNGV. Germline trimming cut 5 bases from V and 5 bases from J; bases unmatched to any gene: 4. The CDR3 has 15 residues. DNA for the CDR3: TGTGCCAGCAGCACCGGGACTAGCGGGAGCGAGACCCAGTACTTC. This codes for CASSTGTSGSETQYF. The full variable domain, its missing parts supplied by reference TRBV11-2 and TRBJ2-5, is EAGVAQSPRYKIIEKRQSVAFWCNPISGHATLYWYQQILGQGPKLLIQFQNNGVVDDSQLPKDRFSAERLKGVDSTLKIQPAKLEDSAVYLCASSTGTSGSETQYFGPGTRLLVL.

In DNA, the CDR3 is TGCGCCAGCAGCTTGGTGTTAGCGGGAGCTGATACGCAGTATTTT. It encodes CASSLVLAGADTQYF. This chain connects TRBV5-1 to TRBJ2-3, with 9 positions matching TRBD2. J lost 6 bases, V lost 0 bases, and 5 bases had no gene match. The CDR3 totals 15 residues. Germline CDR1 SGHRS, CDR2 YFSETQ. Together with reference TRBV5-1 and TRBJ2-3, the CDR3 gives the full variable domain: KAGVTQTPRYLIKTRGQQVTLSCSPISGHRSVSWYQQTPGQGLQFLFEYFSETQRNKGNFPGRFSGRQFSNSRSEMNVSTLELGDSALYLCASSLVLAGADTQYFGPGTRLTVL.

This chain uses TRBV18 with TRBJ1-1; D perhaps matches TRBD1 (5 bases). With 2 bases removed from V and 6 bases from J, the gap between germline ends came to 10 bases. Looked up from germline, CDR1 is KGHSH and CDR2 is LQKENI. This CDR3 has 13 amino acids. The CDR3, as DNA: TGTGCCAGCTCACCATCAGGGTGGGCTGAAGCTTTCTTT. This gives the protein CASSPSGWAEAFF.

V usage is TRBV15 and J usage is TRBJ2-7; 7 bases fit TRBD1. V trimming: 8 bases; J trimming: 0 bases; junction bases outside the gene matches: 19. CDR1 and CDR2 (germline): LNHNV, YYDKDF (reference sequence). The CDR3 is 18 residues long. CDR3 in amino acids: CATQVTGITPSISYEQYF. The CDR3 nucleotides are TGTGCCACCCAAGTGACAGGGATCACCCCAAGCATCTCCTACGAGCAGTACTTC. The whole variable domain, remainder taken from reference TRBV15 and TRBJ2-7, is DAMVIQNPRYQVTQFGKPVTLSCSQTLNHNVMYWYQQKSSQAPKLLFHYYDKDFNNEADTPDNFQSRRPNTSFCFLDIRSPGLGDTAMYLCATQVTGITPSISYEQYFGPGTRLTVT.

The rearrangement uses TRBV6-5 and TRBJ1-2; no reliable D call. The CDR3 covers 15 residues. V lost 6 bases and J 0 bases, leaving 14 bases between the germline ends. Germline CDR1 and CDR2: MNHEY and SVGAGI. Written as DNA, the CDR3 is TGTGCCAGCAGCCTTCGTGGCGGAGCTAACTATGGCTACACCTTC. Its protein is CASSLRGGANYGYTF.

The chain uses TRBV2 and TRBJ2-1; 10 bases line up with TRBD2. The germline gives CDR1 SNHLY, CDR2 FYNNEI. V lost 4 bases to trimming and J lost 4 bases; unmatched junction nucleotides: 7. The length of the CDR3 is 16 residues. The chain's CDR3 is CASSGSGRALYNEQFF. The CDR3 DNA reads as TGTGCCAGCAGTGGAAGCGGGAGGGCCCTATACAATGAGCAGTTCTTC. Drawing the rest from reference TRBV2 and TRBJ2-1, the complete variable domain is EPEVTQTPSHQVTQMGQEVILRCVPISNHLYFYWYRQILGQKVEFLVSFYNNEISEKSEIFDDQFSVERPDGSNFTLKIRSTKLEDSAMYFCASSGSGRALYNEQFFGPGTRLTVL.

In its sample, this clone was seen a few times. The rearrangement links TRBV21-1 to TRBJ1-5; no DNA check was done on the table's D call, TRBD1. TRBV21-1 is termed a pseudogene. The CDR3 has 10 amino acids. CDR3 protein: CAPRGLPQHF. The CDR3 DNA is TGTGCTCCGAGGGGGCTGCCCCAGCATTTT.

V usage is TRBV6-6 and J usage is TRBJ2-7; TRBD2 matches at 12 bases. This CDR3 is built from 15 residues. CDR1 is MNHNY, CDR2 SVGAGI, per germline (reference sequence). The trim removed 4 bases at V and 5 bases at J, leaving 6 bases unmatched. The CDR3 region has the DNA TGTGCCAGCAGTTCAAGGCTAGCGGGGGGGCACGAGCAGTACTTC. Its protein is CASSSRLAGGHEQYF.

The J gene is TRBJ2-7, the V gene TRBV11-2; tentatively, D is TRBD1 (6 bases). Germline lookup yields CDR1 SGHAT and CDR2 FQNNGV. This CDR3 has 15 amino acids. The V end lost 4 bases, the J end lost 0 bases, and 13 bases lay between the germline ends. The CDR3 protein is CASSSRGTHSYEQYF. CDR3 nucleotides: TGTGCCAGCAGCTCCAGGGGCACCCACTCCTACGAGCAGTACTTC.

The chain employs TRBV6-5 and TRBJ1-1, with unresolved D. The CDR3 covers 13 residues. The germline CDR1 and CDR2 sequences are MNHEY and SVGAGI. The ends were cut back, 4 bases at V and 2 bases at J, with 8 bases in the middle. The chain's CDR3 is CASSLQRNTEAFF. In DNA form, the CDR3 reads TGTGCCAGCAGTTTACAGAGAAACACTGAAGCTTTCTTT.

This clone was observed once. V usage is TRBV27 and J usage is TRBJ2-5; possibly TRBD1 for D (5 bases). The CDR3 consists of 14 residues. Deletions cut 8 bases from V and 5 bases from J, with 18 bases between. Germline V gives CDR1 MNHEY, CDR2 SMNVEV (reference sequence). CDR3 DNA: TGTGCCAGCGGCACAGGAGTTCGTGGGGAGACCCAGTACTTC. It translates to CASGTGVRGETQYF.

In DNA, the CDR3 is TGCGCCAGCAGCACCGGGACAGCGGCTGCCAACACCATATATTTT. Translating it yields CASSTGTAAANTIYF. This chain uses TRBV5-1 with TRBJ1-3; TRBD1 matches 7 bases. Losses at the gene ends were 4 bases for V and 7 bases for J; bases not matched to a gene: 11. In germline, CDR1 is SGHRS, CDR2 YFSETQ. The length of the CDR3 is 15 residues.

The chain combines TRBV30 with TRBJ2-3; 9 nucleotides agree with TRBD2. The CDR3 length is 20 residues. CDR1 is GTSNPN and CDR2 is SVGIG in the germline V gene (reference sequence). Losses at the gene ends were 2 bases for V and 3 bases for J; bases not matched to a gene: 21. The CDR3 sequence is CAWSSTPTSGRWGWTDTQYF. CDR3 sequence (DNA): TGTGCCTGGAGTTCAACCCCGACGAGCGGGAGGTGGGGATGGACAGATACGCAGTATTTT.

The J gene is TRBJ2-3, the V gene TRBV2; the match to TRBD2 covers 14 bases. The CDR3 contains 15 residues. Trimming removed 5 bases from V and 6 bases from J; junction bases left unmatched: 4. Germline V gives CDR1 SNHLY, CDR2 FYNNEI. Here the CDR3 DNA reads TGTGCCAGCAGTTGGACTAGCGGGGGGATGGATACGCAGTATTTT. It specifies CASSWTSGGMDTQYF.

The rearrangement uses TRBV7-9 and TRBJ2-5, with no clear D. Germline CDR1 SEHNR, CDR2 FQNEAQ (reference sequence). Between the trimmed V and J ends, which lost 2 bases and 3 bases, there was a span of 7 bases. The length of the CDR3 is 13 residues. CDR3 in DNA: TGTGCCAGCAGCTTATTGTCAGAAGAGACCCAGTACTTC. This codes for CASSLLSEETQYF.

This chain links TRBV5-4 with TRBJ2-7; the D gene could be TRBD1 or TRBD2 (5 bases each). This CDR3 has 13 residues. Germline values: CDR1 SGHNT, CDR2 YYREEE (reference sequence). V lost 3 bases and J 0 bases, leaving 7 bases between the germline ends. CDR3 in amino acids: CASSSGTSYEQYF. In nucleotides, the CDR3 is TGTGCCAGCAGCTCCGGGACCTCCTACGAGCAGTACTTC. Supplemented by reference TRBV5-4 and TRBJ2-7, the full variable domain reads ETGVTQSPTHLIKTRGQQVTLRCSSQSGHNTVSWYQQALGQGPQFIFQYYREEENGRGNFPPRFSGLQFPNYSSELNVNALELDDSALYLCASSSGTSYEQYFGPGTRLTVT.

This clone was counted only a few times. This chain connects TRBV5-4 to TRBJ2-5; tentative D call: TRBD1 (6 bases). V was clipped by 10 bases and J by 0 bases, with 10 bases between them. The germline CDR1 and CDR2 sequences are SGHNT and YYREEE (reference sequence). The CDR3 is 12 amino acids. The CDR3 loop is CAEGTNQETQYF. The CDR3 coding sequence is TGTGCCGAAGGGACAAACCAAGAGACCCAGTACTTC.

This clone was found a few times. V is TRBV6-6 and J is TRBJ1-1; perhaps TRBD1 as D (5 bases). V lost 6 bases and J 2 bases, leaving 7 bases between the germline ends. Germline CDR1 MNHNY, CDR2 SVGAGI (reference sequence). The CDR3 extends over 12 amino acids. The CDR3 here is CASRDTNTEAFF. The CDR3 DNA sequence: TGTGCCAGCAGGGACACCAACACTGAAGCTTTCTTT.